Listed below are T cell receptor beta chains from one sample, sequenced in a study of T cells in Graves' hyperthyroidism and ophthalmopathy. TCRdb re-called the multiplex PCR reads through MiXCR, storing one row per CDR3 protein. The sample shows hundreds of thousands of distinct CDR3 sequences, around 20% of them seen only once. Sequencing was performed on blood. The receptor source for this set is a woman between 50 and 59 years old with Graves' hyperthyroidism that later progressed to Graves' ophthalmopathy. Both conserved end residues are part of each CDR3. D genes are given only for firm matches. For some rows the clone size is stated as once, few or many, or as a class when expanded; others skip it.

d_gene	j_gene	v_gene	abundance	CDR3aa	CDR3nt
-	TRBJ2-1	TRBV7-9	many	CASSPRTHDEQFF	TGTGCCAGCAGCCCACGGACGCACGATGAGCAGTTCTTC
-	TRBJ2-1	TRBV9	few	CASSPWTEYNEQFF	TGTGCCAGCAGCCCCTGGACCGAATACAATGAGCAGTTCTTC
-	TRBJ1-3	TRBV7-2	-	CASRARLSGNTIYF	TGTGCCAGCAGGGCCAGGCTTTCTGGAAACACCATATATTTT
-	TRBJ2-2	TRBV5-1	few	CASRSRGANTGELFF	TGCGCCAGCCGCAGCAGGGGGGCGAACACCGGGGAGCTGTTTTTT
-	TRBJ1-1	TRBV6-1	-	CASSGQELEAFF	TGTGCCAGCAGTGGCCAAGAGCTAGAAGCTTTCTTT
-	TRBJ2-1	TRBV14	-	CASSQVRAGEQFF	TGTGCCAGCAGCCAAGTGAGGGCGGGTGAGCAGTTCTTC
TRBD1	TRBJ2-1	TRBV7-2	many	CASSLGQAAYNEQFF	TGTGCCAGCAGCCTGGGACAGGCGGCCTACAATGAGCAGTTCTTC
-	TRBJ1-1	TRBV5-1	-	CASSYEGGWNTEAFF	TGCGCCAGCAGCTACGAGGGGGGCTGGAACACTGAAGCTTTCTTT
-	TRBJ2-7	TRBV3-1	-	CASSQAGRTALFNEQYF	TGTGCCAGCAGCCAAGCTGGTAGGACGGCCCTATTCAACGAGCAGTACTTC
-	TRBJ2-6	TRBV5-6	-	CASSLYGTGANVLTF	TGTGCCAGCAGCTTATACGGGACCGGGGCCAACGTCCTGACTTTC
-	TRBJ1-3	TRBV9	-	CASSVNLGMRYF	TGTGCCAGCAGCGTCAATCTGGGTATGAGATATTTT
TRBD2	TRBJ2-1	TRBV6-9	few	CASSYSNSGGDNEQFF	TGTGCCAGCAGTTACTCTAATAGCGGGGGGGACAATGAGCAGTTCTTC
TRBD1	TRBJ1-1	TRBV7-9	many	CASSLTTGDNTEAFF	TGTGCCAGCAGCTTAACGACAGGGGATAACACTGAAGCTTTCTTT
-	TRBJ1-1	TRBV29-1	-	CSVDPGANEAFF	TGCAGCGTTGATCCGGGGGCGAATGAAGCTTTCTTT
-	TRBJ1-1	TRBV30	many	CACADSYNTEAFF	TGTGCCTGTGCAGACAGTTATAACACTGAAGCTTTCTTT
TRBD2	TRBJ2-5	TRBV7-8	many	CASVSGGTDQETQYF	TGTGCCAGCGTTAGCGGGGGGACAGACCAAGAGACCCAGTACTTC
-	TRBJ1-3	TRBV11-2	many	CASSLAVGDTIYF	TGTGCCAGCAGCTTAGCGGTCGGGGACACCATATATTTT
-	TRBJ2-7	TRBV20-1	-	CSARELSGRASWEQYF	TGCAGTGCTAGAGAGCTTTCTGGCAGGGCCTCCTGGGAGCAGTACTTC
TRBD1	TRBJ1-2	TRBV20-1	few	CSARDGRTGDYGYTF	TGCAGTGCTAGAGATGGACGAACAGGGGACTATGGCTACACCTTC
-	TRBJ1-2	TRBV6-5	many	CASSYSGYGYTF	TGTGCCAGCAGTTACTCGGGCTATGGCTACACCTTC
TRBD2	TRBJ2-5	TRBV5-1	-	CASRSGASGGSETQYF	TGCGCCAGCAGATCTGGGGCTAGCGGGGGCTCGGAGACCCAGTACTTC
-	TRBJ2-1	TRBV10-3	-	CAISGQNEQFF	TGTGCCATCAGTGGACAGAATGAGCAGTTCTTC
-	TRBJ1-5	TRBV12-3/TRBV12-4	many	CASSSRDPRISNQPQHF	TGTGCCAGCAGTTCCCGGGACCCAAGAATTAGCAATCAGCCCCAGCATTTT
-	TRBJ2-5	TRBV15	few	CATSGPVETQYF	TGTGCCACCAGCGGACCGGTGGAGACCCAGTACTTC
-	TRBJ2-3	TRBV19	few	CASSLKGPHADTQYF	TGTGCCAGTAGTCTGAAGGGACCGCACGCAGATACGCAGTATTTT
TRBD1	TRBJ1-4	TRBV3-1	-	CASSLGQASTNEKLFF	TGTGCCAGCAGCCTCGGACAGGCTTCAACTAATGAAAAACTGTTTTTT
-	TRBJ1-5	TRBV6-1	-	CASSEALQNQPQHF	TGTGCCAGCAGTGAAGCGCTTCAGAATCAGCCCCAGCATTTT
TRBD2	TRBJ2-3	TRBV5-1	few	CASSLGGLEGDTQYF	TGCGCCAGCAGCTTGGGGGGACTAGAGGGAGATACGCAGTATTTT
TRBD1	TRBJ1-5	TRBV27	many	CASSSITDRGGRSNQPQHF	TGTGCCAGCAGTTCAATTACAGACAGGGGTGGAAGGAGCAATCAGCCCCAGCATTTT
TRBD1	TRBJ2-1	TRBV27	many	CASIPTGEPAYNEQFF	TGTGCCAGCATACCTACAGGGGAACCCGCCTACAATGAGCAGTTCTTC
-	TRBJ2-1	TRBV4-2	few	CASSQDPDSYNEQFF	TGTGCCAGCAGCCAAGACCCGGACAGCTACAATGAGCAGTTCTTC
-	TRBJ2-5	TRBV6-1	-	CASKSKPLQETQYF	TGTGCCAGCAAATCAAAGCCGTTGCAAGAGACCCAGTACTTC
-	TRBJ2-5	TRBV20-1	few	CSASGGFVGYQETQYF	TGCAGTGCGTCCGGTGGGTTCGTAGGGTACCAAGAGACCCAGTACTTC
TRBD2	TRBJ2-7	TRBV20-1	-	CSALPRASGGYEQYF	TGCAGTGCCTTACCCCGGGCTAGCGGTGGCTACGAGCAGTACTTC
-	TRBJ2-5	TRBV20-1	many	CSARMGGAKETQYF	TGCAGTGCTAGAATGGGGGGGGCTAAGGAGACCCAGTACTTC
TRBD1	TRBJ1-3	TRBV27	-	CASSLDRDQNTIYF	TGTGCCAGCAGTTTGGACAGGGACCAAAACACCATATATTTT
-	TRBJ1-1	TRBV29-1	few	CSVNRVPEAFF	TGCAGCGTCAACAGGGTCCCTGAAGCTTTCTTT
-	TRBJ1-1	TRBV7-2	-	CASSLYVFGTVNTEAFF	TGTGCCAGCAGCTTATACGTTTTCGGGACGGTGAACACTGAAGCTTTCTTT
-	TRBJ2-1	TRBV12-3/TRBV12-4	many	CASSSLRTSYNEQFF	TGTGCCAGCAGCTCATTACGGACCTCCTACAATGAGCAGTTCTTC